This TCR beta chain was sequenced for a study of T cells in Graves' hyperthyroidism and ophthalmopathy. About the study: Pretreatment peripheral blood was obtained at initial diagnosis.

The investigators amplified TCR beta CDR3 regions from RNA transcripts. HTBI primers were the set used in a first-round RT-PCR of the TCR CDR3. TCRdb reanalysed the multiplex PCR reads using MiXCR and keeps one entry per CDR3 protein. Seen here are 300,000 to 350,000 distinct CDR3 sequences, roughly a fifth observed once, and the top ten hold over 40%. Overall study findings and caveats: Ophthalmopathy was separated from stable hyperthyroidism by a 13 V-J model. Among thyroid clonotypes expanded above 0.001, most also appeared in blood.

This CDR3 has 14 amino acids. V was shortened by 4 bases and J by 5 bases, with 15 bases between the two germline ends. Germline V gene data show CDR1 as SGHKS and CDR2 as YYEKEE (reference sequence). This clonotype was seen ten or more times. Its matching antigen is unknown. The material sequenced was blood. The chain carries TRBV5-5 and TRBJ1-1, with D maybe TRBD1 (5 bases). The origin of this receptor is a woman in her 50s with Graves' hyperthyroidism. The DNA of the CDR3 is TGTGCCAGCAGCCCTTGGGAGGGGTGGACTGAAGCTTTCTTT. This gives the protein CASSPWEGWTEAFF. Variable domain in full (rest from reference TRBV5-5 and TRBJ1-1): DAGVTQSPTHLIKTRGQQVTLRCSPISGHKSVSWYQQVLGQGPQFIFQYYEKEERGRGNFPDRFSARQFPNYSSELNVNALLLGDSALYLCASSPWEGWTEAFFGQGTRLTVV.